This entry features one TCR beta chain sequence. A clone one base away is much larger, so this may be a read error. Synthesis of cDNA used 5'RACE (with 10-nucleotide random UMIs). Over 180 million TCR-beta sequences from 15-18 subjects came from every sequencing run. MiXCR, run by TCRdb on the 5' RACE reads, gives a single entry per CDR3 protein. The table lists some 49,000 distinct CDR3 sequences, 13% of them singletons. CDR3 length: 15 amino acids. CDR1 is SGHTA and CDR2 is FQGNSA in the germline V gene. This sample is drawn from a study of neurological immune-mediated disorders. Indicated time point: longitudinal time-point 2. 2 million PBMCs stored at -80 C were the source of the unsorted libraries.

Sequenced: PBMCs. This TCR was sampled from a male donor with HTLV-1-associated myelopathy (HAM/TSP). The rearrangement links TRBV7-2 to TRBJ2-1; TRBD1 aligns across 7 bases. CDR3 protein: CASSLTGASYNEKFF. The CDR3 DNA reads TGTGCCAGCAGCTTAACAGGGGCCTCCTACAATGAGAAGTTCTTC.